The rows below give T cell receptor beta chains drawn from one sample of a study of CXCR3-negative and CXCR3-positive naive CD8 T cells. TCRdb derives one entry per CDR3 protein from the 5' RACE reads, leaving out DNA. This table holds about 6,700 distinct CDR3 sequences. Sequencing was performed on naive CXCR3- CD8+ T cells from blood. These TCRs come from a human donor in good health. Some clones in this sample may be carry-over from other donors' samples. Each CDR3 is given with its conserved first and last residue. Fields, in order: clone size, J gene, V gene, CDR3 protein. Not all rows give a size; the values are once, few, many and, for expanded clones, a class.

- TRBJ1-1 TRBV3-1 CASSQGQKNTEAFF
- TRBJ2-1 TRBV5-6 CASTYGGPISYNEQFF
medium-sized TRBJ2-1 TRBV5-1 CASSFETGVYNEQFF
- TRBJ2-1 TRBV7-8 CASSPGLAGDEQFF
medium-sized TRBJ1-1 TRBV29-1 CSAVAGRAEAFF
- TRBJ2-1 TRBV29-1 CSVEDLGKQGGLAQFF
medium-sized TRBJ2-4 TRBV29-1 CSVVTFGKAKNIQYF
medium-sized TRBJ2-5 TRBV6-6 CASRGLGWTGRQETQYF
medium-sized TRBJ2-7 TRBV7-2 CASSNRDPSYEQYF
medium-sized TRBJ2-4 TRBV3-1 CASSQVDRDSKIAKNIQYF
- TRBJ2-1 TRBV10-3 CAISEQLAGGPERDNEQFF
- TRBJ2-7 TRBV6-5 CASRKPGRAYEQYF
medium-sized TRBJ2-7 TRBV12-3/TRBV12-4 CASSPGGYEQYF
- TRBJ1-1 TRBV29-1 CSAFTENTEAFF
- TRBJ2-6 TRBV6-5 CASSYGPSGAGANVLTF
- TRBJ2-7 TRBV6-2/TRBV6-3 CASSYDFSYEQYF
- TRBJ1-1 TRBV12-3/TRBV12-4 CASSLAKGQPEAFF
- TRBJ2-5 TRBV28 CASSSSGGKETQYF
- TRBJ2-2 TRBV4-3 CASSQEWETGELFF
medium-sized TRBJ2-1 TRBV29-1 CSPSDGYNEQFF
medium-sized TRBJ2-7 TRBV20-1 CSGGSYEYGTAMGDEQYF
medium-sized TRBJ2-2 TRBV5-4 CASSSNTGELFF